The 20 T cell receptor beta chains listed next were all sequenced from one sample in a study of graft-versus-host responses after intestinal transplantation. TCRdb's copy holds only in-frame clones and misses some; the assay was immunoSEQ multiplex PCR. The data contain fewer than 130,000 clones, around 93% of them singletons. These receptors lack a known antigen. Material: unstimulated CD8+ T cells sorted from spleen or lymph node cells, obtained before intestinal transplant. The receptors derive from a human donor who received an intestinal transplant.

This clone has just one count. The gene calls are TRBV2 and TRBJ2-2, with no clear D. The germline V and J ends were trimmed by 5 bases and 1 base, with 14 bases remaining between them. Germline loops: CDR1 SNHLY, CDR2 FYNNEI. The CDR3 loop spans 16 amino acids. CDR3 bases: TGTGCCAGCAGTACTTTTCTAGGGCGGAACACCGGGGAGCTGTTTTTT. Translated: CASSTFLGRNTGELFF. The entire variable domain, with the rest obtained from reference TRBV2 and TRBJ2-2, is as follows: EPEVTQTPSHQVTQMGQEVILRCVPISNHLYFYWYRQILGQKVEFLVSFYNNEISEKSEIFDDQFSVERPDGSNFTLKIRSTKLEDSAMYFCASSTFLGRNTGELFFGEGSRLTVL.

The chain has TRBV9 and TRBJ2-5, with 10 bases aligning to TRBD2. Germline lookup yields CDR1 SGDLS and CDR2 YYNGEE. The length of the CDR3 is 16 residues. V gave up 1 base and J gave up 4 bases; unmatched junction bases: 7. DNA of the CDR3: TGTGCCAGCAGCGTATCTAGCGGGAGAATGGGAGAGACCCAGTACTTC. Translating gives CASSVSSGRMGETQYF.

Regarding this clone: Other DNA sequences in this sample translate to the same CDR3. The chain has TRBV19 and TRBJ2-7, with D unresolved. Trimming took 0 bases from V and 0 from J, leaving 0 bases between them. The CDR3 length is 12 residues. The V gene's germline CDR1 is LNHDA and CDR2 SQIVND (reference sequence). The CDR3 DNA is TGTGCCAGTAGTATAGACTCCTACGAGCAGTACTTC. As protein: CASSIDSYEQYF.

This clone was recorded a few times. The chain employs TRBV14 and TRBJ2-7; D unclear. The germline gives CDR1 SGHDN, CDR2 FVKESK. The CDR3 is made up of 15 amino acids. V lost 0 bases to trimming and J lost 3 bases, with 12 bases between them. The CDR3 loop reads CASSQDGIPLYEQYF. The CDR3 region has the DNA TGTGCCAGCAGCCAAGACGGTATCCCCCTCTACGAGCAGTACTTC.

V is TRBV7-9 and J is TRBJ2-7, with TRBD1 matching 8 bases. The ends lost 6 bases at V and 0 bases at J; junction bases unmatched: 10. Per germline, CDR1 SEHNR and CDR2 FQNEAQ (reference sequence). This CDR3 region has 16 residues. In DNA, the CDR3 is TGTGCCAGCAGTCCTCTGACAGGGGTGGTCTCCTACGAGCAGTACTTC. This gives the protein CASSPLTGVVSYEQYF.

This clone was recorded once. This chain connects TRBV7-8 to TRBJ2-3; 8 nucleotides align to TRBD2. Germline loops: CDR1 SGHVS, CDR2 FQNEAQ. The CDR3 runs 16 residues. The trim removed 3 bases at V and 6 bases at J, leaving 11 bases unmatched. The CDR3 is CASSFFPAGDGDTQYF. The CDR3 DNA is TGTGCCAGCAGCTTCTTTCCAGCGGGAGATGGGGATACGCAGTATTTT.

This CDR3 is CASSPQETQYF. The CDR3 nucleotides are TGTGCCAGCAGCCCACAAGAGACCCAGTACTTC. The rearrangement links TRBV7-8 to TRBJ2-5; no definite D call. Germline V gene lookup returns CDR1 SGHVS and CDR2 FQNEAQ. V lost 5 bases and J lost 2, with 3 bases in between. The length of the CDR3 is 11 residues.

The chain joins TRBV28 to TRBJ2-3; D may be TRBD2 (5 bases). CDR1 and CDR2 from the germline V gene are MDHEN and SYDVKM. Trimming cost V 6 bases and J 0 bases, with 19 bases left between them. The CDR3 is 17 residues long. CDR3: CASSPTPGGSSTDTQYF. The CDR3 nucleotides read TGTGCCAGCAGCCCAACCCCAGGAGGATCTAGCACAGATACGCAGTATTTT.

The V call is TRBV5-6, the J call TRBJ2-1; D possibly corresponds to TRBD1 (6 bases). CDR3 length: 14 residues. The ends were cut back, 0 bases at V and 8 bases at J, with 12 bases in the middle. Germline V gene sequence: CDR1 SGHDT, CDR2 YYEEEE. As DNA, the CDR3 is TGTGCCAGCAGCTTGGGGGCCAGGGGCGATGAGCAGTTCTTC. Translating it yields CASSLGARGDEQFF.

The rearrangement uses TRBV7-9 and TRBJ2-7; 8 nucleotides agree with TRBD1. J was trimmed by 2 bases and V by 6 bases; bases with no gene match: 9. Germline CDR1 is SEHNR and CDR2 is FQNEAQ (reference sequence). The CDR3 length is 15 residues. In DNA form, the CDR3 reads TGTGCCAGCAGAAAGACAGGGGTCTCCACCTACGAGCAGTACTTC. Protein sequence: CASRKTGVSTYEQYF.

The chain links TRBV29-1 to TRBJ2-1, with TRBD2 matching 8 bases. CDR3 size: 13 residues. V was clipped by 3 bases and J by 2 bases; unmatched bases: 0. From germline, CDR1 is SQVTM and CDR2 ANQGSEA. The CDR3 DNA reads as TGCAGCGTTGACGGGGGGGCCTACAATGAGCAGTTCTTC. Its protein product is CSVDGGAYNEQFF.

This chain connects TRBV30 to TRBJ2-7, with D hard to call. The V end was cut by 8 bases, the J end by 0 bases, with 14 bases between. CDR3 length: 13 residues. The V gene's germline CDR1 is GTSNPN and CDR2 SVGIG (reference sequence). In nucleotides, the CDR3 is TGTGCCCGAAACGCATGGGGCTCCTACGAGCAGTACTTC. This gives the protein CARNAWGSYEQYF.

The chain employs TRBV2 and TRBJ2-5, with D possibly being TRBD1 (6 bases). The CDR3 spans 12 residues. Trimming left V 8 bases short and J 7 bases short, with 14 bases between. Germline V gene lookup returns CDR1 SNHLY and CDR2 FYNNEI. The CDR3 loop is CASLAGARTQYF. The CDR3 DNA sequence: TGTGCCAGCCTGGCAGGGGCAAGGACCCAGTACTTC.

V usage is TRBV5-1 and J usage is TRBJ2-7, with 7 bases lining up with TRBD1. V lost 5 bases and J lost 2; bases outside the gene matches: 4. Germline CDR1 reads SGHRS; CDR2 reads YFSETQ. The CDR3 has 13 amino acids. The CDR3, as DNA: TGCGCCAGCAGAACAGGGGTAACCTACGAGCAGTACTTC. Its translation: CASRTGVTYEQYF.

This clone has only one observation. This sequence joins TRBV6-5 and TRBJ1-5, with D possibly matching TRBD1 (5 bases). In germline, CDR1 is MNHEY, CDR2 SVGAGI. V was shortened by 6 bases and J by 3 bases, with 15 bases between the two germline ends. CDR3 size: 15 residues. CDR3 region: CASSPGGRANQPQHF. CDR3 in DNA: TGTGCCAGCAGCCCCGGGGGAAGGGCCAATCAGCCCCAGCATTTT.

V gene TRBV6-6 combines with J gene TRBJ1-2, with TRBD1 as a possible D gene (6 bases). Trimming stripped 5 bases from V and 7 bases from J, with 11 bases between. The CDR3 spans 12 residues. Germline CDR1 reads MNHNY; CDR2 reads SVGAGI (reference sequence). CDR3 region: CASSPNRVGYTF. The CDR3 nucleotides read TGTGCCAGCAGTCCCAACAGGGTTGGCTACACCTTC.

The chain links TRBV4-1 to TRBJ1-3, with unresolved D. The germline gives CDR1 MGHRA, CDR2 YSYEKL. The CDR3 consists of 13 residues. Trimming removed 2 bases from V and 1 base from J, with 3 bases in between. The CDR3 region is CASSQQSGNTIYF. The CDR3 DNA reads TGCGCCAGCAGCCAACAGTCTGGAAACACCATATATTTT.

The V gene is TRBV25-1, the J gene TRBJ2-1; no firm D call. There are 11 residues in the CDR3. The germline V gene encodes CDR1 MGHDK and CDR2 SYGVNS. V gave up 4 bases and J gave up 6 bases, with 4 bases separating them. CDR3 sequence reads: CASSVSNEQFF. CDR3 DNA: TGTGCCAGCAGTGTCAGCAATGAGCAGTTCTTC.

Here the CDR3 reads CASRWTGGAGEAFF. The CDR3 region has the DNA TGTGCCAGCAGATGGACAGGGGGCGCGGGTGAAGCTTTCTTT. The chain uses TRBV27 and TRBJ1-1, with TRBD1 matching 11 bases. Germline V CDR1 and CDR2: MNHEY, SMNVEV (reference sequence). Trimming removed 6 bases from V and 7 bases from J; junction bases left unmatched: 7. The CDR3 runs 14 residues.

The V call is TRBV30, the J call TRBJ1-2; 7 nucleotides align to TRBD1. The germline V gene encodes CDR1 GTSNPN and CDR2 SVGIG (reference sequence). The CDR3 is 14 residues long. Germline trimming cut 8 bases from V and 4 bases from J; bases unmatched to any gene: 13. The CDR3 bases are TGTGCCGGCAACCCCAGGGGGGCTTTCTATGGCTACACCTTC. Protein product: CAGNPRGAFYGYTF.